These 5 T cell receptor beta chains were sequenced from one sample in a study of blood T cell repertoires in COVID-19. Here immunoSEQ multiplex PCR was the method, and the copy in TCRdb shows in-frame clones only, minus some. This repertoire shows 150,000 to 200,000 clones, 89% found once; its top ten account for 2% to 2.5%. The source material was PBMCs or T cells enriched from blood (not recorded which). The source of these receptors is a woman aged 40 to 55 with acute COVID-19.

V and J are TRBV18 and TRBJ2-5; TRBD1 is a possible D gene (6 bases). The CDR3 loop spans 15 amino acids. Germline CDR1 reads KGHSH; CDR2 reads LQKENI. Deletions cut 0 bases from V and 0 bases from J, with 8 bases between. The CDR3 reads CASSPPDRYQETQYF. CDR3 nucleotide sequence: TGTGCCAGCTCACCACCTGACAGGTACCAAGAGACCCAGTACTTC.

The chain combines TRBV7-8 with TRBJ2-7; TRBD1 matches at 8 bases. V trimming: 0 bases; J trimming: 1 base; junction bases outside the gene matches: 11. This CDR3 is built from 18 residues. The germline V gene encodes CDR1 SGHVS and CDR2 FQNEAQ. CDR3 in DNA: TGTGCCAGCAGCTTAGCCTTCGGACAGGGCGAAGTATCCTACGAGCAGTACTTC. Translating it yields CASSLAFGQGEVSYEQYF.

The chain couples TRBV15 to TRBJ1-5; D gene unclear. Germline values: CDR1 LNHNV, CDR2 YYDKDF (reference sequence). This CDR3 has 15 amino acids. With 4 bases removed from V and 2 bases from J, the gap between germline ends came to 12 bases. The DNA for the CDR3 is TGTGCCACCAGCACCGGGATTAGCGGCAATCAGCCCCAGCATTTT. Its translation is CATSTGISGNQPQHF.

This clone was seen a few times. The chain carries TRBV6-5 and TRBJ2-7; maybe TRBD2 (5 bases). The germline V gene encodes CDR1 MNHEY and CDR2 SVGAGI. V was clipped by 7 bases and J by 5 bases, with 15 bases between them. This CDR3 contains 13 residues. As DNA, the CDR3 is TGTGCCAGCACCCCGCGGCTAGCCCACGAGCAGTACTTC. Amino acid sequence: CASTPRLAHEQYF.

V gene TRBV7-2 combines with J gene TRBJ2-2, with 8 positions matching TRBD2. CDR3 length: 18 residues. Germline assignment: CDR1 SGHTA and CDR2 FQGNSA. Losses at the gene ends were 2 bases for V and 3 bases for J; bases not matched to a gene: 11. The CDR3 region has the DNA TGTGCCAGCAGCTTATATCCCCCAAGCGGGAGTTACACCGGGGAGCTGTTTTTT. Protein product: CASSLYPPSGSYTGELFF.